This TCR beta chain is from a study of T cells in Graves' hyperthyroidism and ophthalmopathy. The study, taken as a whole, reports: Classification by a 13 V-J model distinguished ophthalmopathy from stable hyperthyroidism.

Trimming shortened V by 2 bases and J by 3 bases, and 7 bases separated the two germline ends. The CDR3 totals 13 residues. CDR1 and CDR2 from the germline V gene are SGHTA and FQGTGA. About this clonotype itself: Its antigen is unknown.

No ophthalmopathy progression within 18 months constituted stable Graves' hyperthyroidism. Amplification yielded TCR beta CDR3 regions, with RNA transcripts as the source. The HTBI primer set drove a first-round RT-PCR of the TCR CDR3. TCRdb re-called the multiplex PCR reads through MiXCR, storing one row per CDR3 protein. This sample yields more than 600,000 distinct CDR3 sequences, of which about 17% are seen a single time; approximately 8.4% belongs to the top ten. The sequenced sample consisted of blood. This rearrangement joins TRBV7-3 to TRBJ2-5; D not resolved. The TCR comes from a man aged 18 to 29 with Graves' hyperthyroidism. The CDR3 is CASSLSREETQYF. The CDR3, as DNA: TGTGCCAGCAGCTTATCCCGGGAAGAGACCCAGTACTTC.